This T cell receptor (beta chain) was sequenced during a study of T cell responses to AZD1222 COVID-19 vaccine. General study findings and limits: CD4 TCRs linked to vaccination spanned spike, dominating at 160-218 and 743-854.

The germline CDR1 and CDR2 sequences are LGHNA and YSLEER. The CDR3 contains 13 residues. V was shortened by 0 bases and J by 3 bases, with 5 bases between the two germline ends. This clone came up a few times. What it binds is not known. Assay used: immunoSEQ multiplex PCR; TCRdb lists only in-frame clones, some missing. This sample has around 100,000 clones, with 65% to 85% found just once. Sequencing used peripheral blood, obtained on day 0 of AZD1222 vaccination. The clonotype originates from an adult in good health. The V gene is TRBV4-3, the J gene TRBJ1-2; D gene uncertain. The CDR3 is CASSQDLDYGYTF. CDR3 DNA sequence: TGCGCCAGCAGCCAAGATTTGGACTATGGCTACACCTTC.